This is a list of T cell receptor beta chains from one sample in a study of beta chain features in type 1 diabetes. The protocol was immunoSEQ multiplex PCR, while the TCRdb copy is restricted to in-frame clones and leaves out a portion. This table holds 200,000 to 250,000 clones, 11% to 15% found once. Input material: naive CD4+ T cells from blood. The source is a woman aged 40 to 50 in good health. The CDR3 runs from the conserved cysteine through the conserved F or W. A D gene is named only where the DNA matches it firmly. Clone size is shown for a subset of rows, as once, few, many or a class of expanded clone.

V: TRBV29-1
D: TRBD1
J: TRBJ1-2
size: .
CDR3: CSVGGQGYGYTF
DNA: TGCAGCGTTGGGGGACAGGGCTATGGCTACACCTTC

V: TRBV7-9
D: TRBD2
J: TRBJ2-1
size: .
CDR3: CASRPGLAGARQFF
DNA: TGTGCCAGCAGACCGGGACTAGCGGGGGCGAGACAGTTCTTC

V: TRBV14
D: .
J: TRBJ1-1
size: few
CDR3: CASSQDTMNTEAFF
DNA: TGTGCCAGCAGCCAGGACACCATGAACACTGAAGCTTTCTTT

V: TRBV2
D: TRBD2
J: TRBJ2-3
size: few
CDR3: CASSELGGGRTDTQYF
DNA: TGTGCCAGCAGTGAACTAGGCGGGGGGCGCACAGATACGCAGTATTTT

V: TRBV7-9
D: TRBD1
J: TRBJ2-3
size: few
CDR3: CASSQGQGRTDTQYF
DNA: TGTGCCAGCTCACAGGGGCAGGGGCGCACAGATACGCAGTATTTT

V: TRBV18
D: TRBD1
J: TRBJ2-7
size: .
CDR3: CASSPRGQVHYEQYF
DNA: TGTGCCAGCTCACCACGGGGACAGGTTCACTACGAGCAGTACTTC

V: TRBV9
D: .
J: TRBJ2-1
size: .
CDR3: CASSVGGWSGRDNEQFF
DNA: TGTGCCAGCAGCGTAGGAGGGTGGTCAGGCCGGGACAATGAGCAGTTCTTC

V: TRBV7-9
D: .
J: TRBJ1-2
size: .
CDR3: CASSLVQGSYGYTF
DNA: TGTGCCAGCAGCTTAGTACAGGGTAGCTATGGCTACACCTTC

V: TRBV5-1
D: TRBD2
J: TRBJ2-7
size: .
CDR3: CASSLGSGGTYEQYF
DNA: TGCGCCAGCAGCTTGGGTAGCGGGGGTACCTACGAGCAGTACTTC

V: TRBV5-1
D: TRBD1
J: TRBJ2-7
size: few
CDR3: CASSTQGSLSYEQYF
DNA: TGCGCCAGCAGCACACAGGGGTCCCTCTCCTACGAGCAGTACTTC

V: TRBV10-3
D: TRBD1
J: TRBJ1-2
size: .
CDR3: CAISESSGGNYGYTF
DNA: TGTGCCATCAGTGAGTCGTCAGGGGGGAACTATGGCTACACCTTC